The source of this TCR beta chain is a study of T-cell memory formation after mild COVID-19. Across the whole study: TCR clusters were mostly donor specific. Study-wide findings and caveats: A subset of responding clones appeared in pre-infection memory, suggesting cross-reactive memory joined.

Each CDR3 protein is one row after TCRdb ran MiXCR on the 5' RACE reads. The sample shows some 450,000 distinct CDR3 sequences, approximately 18% of them seen only once. Remarks on this clonotype: Its target is unknown.

CDR1 SEHNR and CDR2 FQNEAQ come from the germline V gene (reference sequence). Trimming left V 8 bases short and J 8 bases short, with 12 bases between. The CDR3 is made up of 12 amino acids. The sequence was collected from a man aged 18 to 30 who had mild COVID-19 (a few samples of this study predate the infection). Cell type and time point are not known. The sample was PBMCs or a T cell subset sorted from them (not recorded which). V is TRBV7-9 and J is TRBJ1-4; D is ambiguous. CDR3 DNA: TGTGCCAGCGGGGATCCCTGGGAAAAACTGTTTTTT. Translated: CASGDPWEKLFF.